This entry lists 28 T cell receptor beta chains sequenced from one sample in a study of T cell responses to AZD1222 COVID-19 vaccine. The repertoire was sequenced with immunoSEQ multiplex PCR; TCRdb's copy has only in-frame clones and lacks some. The data contain about 120,000 clones, about 93% of them singletons. This sample comprised peripheral blood, obtained 28 days after the second AZD1222 dose. All receptors come from an adult who received the AZD1222 COVID-19 vaccine.

V gene TRBV19 combines with J gene TRBJ1-1, with no clear D. Germline V gene sequence: CDR1 LNHDA, CDR2 SQIVND (reference sequence). The germline V and J ends were trimmed by 7 bases and 1 base, with 13 bases remaining between them. The CDR3 length is 14 residues. The CDR3 bases are TGTGCCAGTAAAGGAGGGCTAGCGAACACTGAAGCTTTCTTT. Its protein product is CASKGGLANTEAFF.

This clone is a singleton in its sample. This chain uses TRBV27 with TRBJ2-2; weak D call: TRBD2 (6 bases). Trimming shortened V by 2 bases and J by 4 bases, and 8 bases separated the two germline ends. CDR3 length equals 14 residues. CDR1 is MNHEY, CDR2 SMNVEV, per germline (reference sequence). In DNA, the CDR3 is TGTGCCAGCAGTTTAGGGGGGAGCACCGGGGAGCTGTTTTTT. Residues: CASSLGGSTGELFF.

The chain employs TRBV5-6 and TRBJ1-2; TRBD1 agrees at 10 bases. Losses at the gene ends were 3 bases for V and 1 base for J; bases not matched to a gene: 12. The germline V gene has CDR1 SGHDT and CDR2 YYEEEE. There are 18 residues in the CDR3. The CDR3 protein is CASSSRGQGRLLNYGYTF. CDR3 bases: TGTGCCAGCAGCTCACGGGGACAGGGGCGCCTCCTTAACTATGGCTACACCTTC.

Remarks on this clone: One junction end disagrees with the germline gene, perhaps due to a read error. This chain's CDR3 is CASSHCCF. The CDR3 coding sequence is TGCGCCAGCAGCCACTGTTGTTTT. The rearrangement uses TRBV4-3 and TRBJ2-3; D gene ambiguous. The CDR3 length is 8 residues. Germline CDR1 is LGHNA and CDR2 is YSLEER.

The chain recombines TRBV5-1 with TRBJ2-3; 8 bases are shared with TRBD2. Germline V lookup: CDR1 SGHRS, CDR2 YFSETQ. The CDR3 totals 14 residues. With V trimmed by 6 bases and J by 0 bases, 3 bases remained unmatched. CDR3 residues: CASKLAESTDTQYF. CDR3 in DNA: TGCGCCAGCAAACTAGCGGAGAGCACAGATACGCAGTATTTT. Drawing the rest from reference TRBV5-1 and TRBJ2-3, the complete variable domain is KAGVTQTPRYLIKTRGQQVTLSCSPISGHRSVSWYQQTPGQGLQFLFEYFSETQRNKGNFPGRFSGRQFSNSRSEMNVSTLELGDSALYLCASKLAESTDTQYFGPGTRLTVL.

The J gene is TRBJ2-5, the V gene TRBV5-4; 11 bases match TRBD2. CDR1 and CDR2 from the germline V gene are SGHNT and YYREEE (reference sequence). The CDR3 spans 15 residues. J gave up 5 bases and V 3 bases, and 6 bases lay outside the gene matches. DNA of the CDR3: TGTGCCAGCAGCTCCCGACTAGCGGGATGGGAGACCCAGTACTTC. The encoded protein is CASSSRLAGWETQYF.

This chain uses TRBV7-2 with TRBJ1-1; TRBD1 is a possible D gene (6 bases). Germline CDR1 SGHTA, CDR2 FQGNSA. The CDR3 sequence is 14 residues long. Deletions cut 5 bases from V and 4 bases from J, with 14 bases between. CDR3 sequence: CASSPQGRRTEAFF. For the CDR3, the DNA is TGTGCCAGCAGCCCCCAGGGGCGGCGCACTGAAGCTTTCTTT.

V is TRBV5-1 and J is TRBJ2-3; TRBD1 aligns across 10 bases. The CDR3 is 15 amino acids. With 4 bases clipped from V and 1 base from J, the junction kept 3 bases outside the gene matches. Per germline, CDR1 SGHRS and CDR2 YFSETQ. CDR3 amino acids: CASSTGQGGTDTQYF. The DNA of the CDR3 is TGCGCCAGCAGCACAGGACAGGGGGGCACAGATACGCAGTATTTT. Supplemented by reference TRBV5-1 and TRBJ2-3, the full variable domain reads KAGVTQTPRYLIKTRGQQVTLSCSPISGHRSVSWYQQTPGQGLQFLFEYFSETQRNKGNFPGRFSGRQFSNSRSEMNVSTLELGDSALYLCASSTGQGGTDTQYFGPGTRLTVL.

This chain joins TRBV7-9 and TRBJ2-6, with 8 bases fitting TRBD1. Germline V CDR1 and CDR2: SEHNR, FQNEAQ (reference sequence). This CDR3 has 14 residues. J gave up 12 bases and V 4 bases, and 8 bases lay outside the gene matches. CDR3 nucleotides: TGTGCCAGCAGCTGGGGACAGGAGACTGGCGTCCTGACTTTC. Protein: CASSWGQETGVLTF. Drawing the rest from reference TRBV7-9 and TRBJ2-6, the complete variable domain is DTGVSQNPRHKITKRGQNVTFRCDPISEHNRLYWYRQTLGQGPEFLTYFQNEAQLEKSRLLSDRFSAERPKGSFSTLEIQRTEQGDSAMYLCASSWGQETGVLTFGAGSRLTVL.

The chain uses TRBV27 and TRBJ2-5; D is perhaps TRBD2 (6 bases). V was trimmed by 5 bases and J by 2 bases, leaving 12 bases between them. This CDR3 region has 14 residues. The V gene's germline CDR1 is MNHEY and CDR2 SMNVEV (reference sequence). The CDR3 nucleotides are TGTGCCAGCAGTATGGGGACTTTACAAGAGACCCAGTACTTC. This sequence encodes CASSMGTLQETQYF.

This chain links TRBV5-6 with TRBJ1-5, with D maybe TRBD1 (6 bases). Germline loops: CDR1 SGHDT, CDR2 YYEEEE. The CDR3 is 15 residues long. V gave up 3 bases and J gave up 6 bases, with 16 bases separating them. CDR3 in DNA: TGTGCCAGCAGCTCTATTGCACAGGGAAGTCAGCCCCAGCATTTT. This gives the protein CASSSIAQGSQPQHF.

The chain links TRBV7-2 to TRBJ2-7, with D perhaps matching TRBD1 (6 bases). Deletions cut 0 bases from V and 3 bases from J, with 12 bases between. The length of the CDR3 is 15 residues. CDR1 is SGHTA, CDR2 FQGNSA, per germline. CDR3 protein: CASSLAPQGHYEQYF. CDR3 in DNA: TGTGCCAGCAGCTTAGCGCCACAGGGTCACTACGAGCAGTACTTC.

V usage is TRBV7-9 and J usage is TRBJ2-1; D is unclear. With 5 bases removed from V and 6 bases from J, the gap between germline ends came to 11 bases. This CDR3 has 13 residues. CDR1 is SEHNR and CDR2 is FQNEAQ in the germline V gene (reference sequence). This chain's CDR3 is CASSPTRTNEQFF. The CDR3 DNA follows: TGTGCCAGCAGCCCCACACGAACCAATGAGCAGTTCTTC.

The V and J genes are TRBV2 and TRBJ1-1; 9 bases agree with TRBD1. CDR3 length: 15 amino acids. The trim removed 8 bases at V and 6 bases at J, leaving 13 bases unmatched. Germline V CDR1 and CDR2: SNHLY, FYNNEI. CDR3 coding DNA: TGTGCCAGCCAAATACTAGGGGACAGGGTAGCTGAAGCTTTCTTT. Translating it yields CASQILGDRVAEAFF.

In this sample, this clone turned up a few times. The chain joins TRBV5-1 to TRBJ1-2; the D is unclear. The CDR3 is 13 residues long. The germline V gene encodes CDR1 SGHRS and CDR2 YFSETQ. Between the trimmed V and J ends, which lost 3 bases and 4 bases, there was a span of 10 bases. CDR3 residues: CASSSIEGYGYTF. DNA of the CDR3: TGCGCCAGCAGCTCGATAGAGGGCTATGGCTACACCTTC.

The V and J genes are TRBV25-1 and TRBJ2-6, with D hard to call. The CDR3 length is 13 residues. V was pared by 5 bases and J by 2 bases, with 4 bases between. Germline V CDR1 and CDR2: MGHDK, SYGVNS. This CDR3 reads CASSRAGANVLTF. The DNA for the CDR3 is TGTGCCAGCAGTAGGGCTGGGGCCAACGTCCTGACTTTC.

This clone was picked up a small number of times. CDR3 region: CAISESGQGNEQYF. The CDR3 DNA is TGTGCCATCAGTGAGTCGGGGCAGGGAAACGAGCAGTACTTC. The V call is TRBV10-3, the J call TRBJ2-7; D might be TRBD1 (5 bases). The CDR3 loop spans 14 amino acids. Germline CDR1 and CDR2: ENHRY and SYGVKD. V lost 0 bases and J lost 5, with 11 bases in between.

The chain uses TRBV19 and TRBJ1-4; 11 positions match TRBD1. CDR3 length: 16 residues. The V gene end was trimmed by 3 bases and the J gene end by 0 bases; junction bases not matched to a gene: 0. Per the germline V gene, CDR1 is LNHDA and CDR2 is SQIVND (reference sequence). Here the CDR3 reads CASSMGQGATNEKLFF. The CDR3 DNA reads as TGTGCCAGTAGTATGGGACAGGGGGCAACTAATGAAAAACTGTTTTTT.

This sequence joins TRBV7-8 and TRBJ1-1, with a tentative D call TRBD1 (5 bases). The CDR3 totals 15 residues. Germline V gene data show CDR1 as SGHVS and CDR2 as FQNEAQ. V was shortened by 1 base and J by 1 base, with 10 bases between the two germline ends. CDR3 DNA: TGTGCCAGCAGCTTAGTAGGAGGGGCGAACACTGAAGCTTTCTTT. Translation gives CASSLVGGANTEAFF.

V usage is TRBV29-1 and J usage is TRBJ2-2, with 12 nucleotides matching TRBD1. V lost 4 bases to trimming and J lost 5 bases; unmatched junction nucleotides: 8. CDR1 SQVTM and CDR2 ANQGSEA come from the germline V gene. The CDR3 consists of 16 residues. The CDR3 protein is CSVGGQGAARTGELFF. The CDR3 DNA follows: TGCAGCGTTGGGGGACAGGGGGCTGCGAGGACCGGGGAGCTGTTTTTT.

This chain uses TRBV28 with TRBJ2-2; 8 bases line up with TRBD2. The CDR3 length is 14 residues. Germline CDR1 and CDR2: MDHEN and SYDVKM. V was pared by 3 bases and J by 6 bases, with 3 bases of the junction left unmatched. The CDR3 DNA sequence: TGTGCCAGCAGTTTCGGGAGGGGACCCGGGGAGCTGTTTTTT. Translating gives CASSFGRGPGELFF. The full variable domain, rest sourced from reference TRBV28 and TRBJ2-2, is DVKVTQSSRYLVKRTGEKVFLECVQDMDHENMFWYRQDPGLGLRLIYFSYDVKMKEKGDIPEGYSVSREKKERFSLILESASTNQTSMYLCASSFGRGPGELFFGEGSRLTVL.

J is TRBJ2-3 and V is TRBV19, with TRBD2 matching over 12 bases. With V trimmed by 5 bases and J by 2 bases, 11 bases remained unmatched. Germline CDR1 reads LNHDA; CDR2 reads SQIVND (reference sequence). CDR3 length: 18 amino acids. The CDR3 spells CASSLLAGGLYDTDTQYF. As DNA, the CDR3 is TGTGCCAGTAGTTTACTAGCGGGGGGCCTATATGACACAGATACGCAGTATTTT.

The CDR3 is CASSLDGINSPLHF. Here the CDR3 DNA reads TGTGCCAGCAGCTTGGATGGGATCAATTCACCCCTCCACTTT. The V call is TRBV5-4, the J call TRBJ1-6; unclear D gene. Germline loops: CDR1 SGHNT, CDR2 YYREEE (reference sequence). Trimming pared 0 bases from V and 7 bases from J, leaving 8 bases between. The CDR3 is 14 residues long.

This sequence joins TRBV7-9 and TRBJ2-1, with a possible D match to TRBD2 (6 bases). The ends were cut back, 3 bases at V and 7 bases at J, with 13 bases in the middle. Looked up from germline, CDR1 is SEHNR and CDR2 is FQNEAQ (reference sequence). This CDR3 is built from 14 residues. The CDR3 loop reads CASSFPGLLNEQFF. In DNA, the CDR3 is TGTGCCAGCAGCTTTCCGGGACTCTTAAATGAGCAGTTCTTC.

The CDR3 loop is CASSQVVFGQGVNGYTF. The CDR3 DNA is TGCGCCAGCAGCCAAGTGGTCTTTGGACAGGGGGTCAATGGCTACACCTTC. The genes are TRBV4-3 and TRBJ1-2; 10 bases fit TRBD1. The CDR3 runs 17 residues. The ends lost 1 base at V and 6 bases at J; junction bases unmatched: 11. The germline CDR1 and CDR2 sequences are LGHNA and YSLEER.

The J gene is TRBJ2-2, the V gene TRBV11-2; D ambiguous. Trimming removed 5 bases at V and 3 bases at J, with 10 bases between. The CDR3 spans 14 residues. CDR1 and CDR2 (germline): SGHAT, FQNNGV. The CDR3 bases are TGTGCCAGCAGCCTTTTTTATGACACCGGGGAGCTGTTTTTT. Translating it yields CASSLFYDTGELFF.

The chain employs TRBV7-9 and TRBJ2-7; 13 bases are a match to TRBD2. V lost 11 bases to trimming and J lost 3 bases; unmatched junction nucleotides: 4. CDR1 and CDR2 (germline): SEHNR, FQNEAQ (reference sequence). CDR3 length equals 13 residues. CDR3 region: CAGGLAGNYEQYF. In DNA form, the CDR3 reads TGTGCCGGGGGACTAGCGGGAAACTACGAGCAGTACTTC.

This chain connects TRBV30 to TRBJ2-7, with TRBD1 matching 11 bases. Germline V lookup: CDR1 GTSNPN, CDR2 SVGIG (reference sequence). The junction had 8 bases not matched to a gene; V was cut back by 3 bases and J by 4 bases. The CDR3 runs to 15 residues. The DNA of the CDR3 is TGTGCCTGGAGCTCCGGGACAGGGGGAGGGTACGAGCAGTACTTC. Encoded protein: CAWSSGTGGGYEQYF.